The TCR beta chain under discussion was sequenced for a study of OX40 agonist ivuxolimab in advanced cancers. Study outcomes and limitations: Expanded peripheral T cells had an undetermined antigen specificity. Also showing low normalized T-cell clonal expansion were some of the nonresponders.

Concerning this clone itself: The antigen remains unidentified.

V lost 2 bases to trimming and J lost 3 bases; unmatched junction nucleotides: 9. This CDR3 has 17 amino acids. Germline-derived CDR1 and CDR2 are SGHTA and FQGTGA. Data came from immunoSEQ multiplex PCR; TCRdb stores just in-frame clones and leaves some out. Of about 110,000 clones listed, around 93% are singletons. Sequenced material: CD4+ or CD8+ T cells sorted from blood, taken in a trial of the OX40 agonist ivuxolimab. The chain employs TRBV7-3 and TRBJ2-3, with TRBD2 matching 9 bases. This TCR came from an adult with an advanced solid tumor such as melanoma, head and neck, liver or kidney cancer. The CDR3 protein is CASSLVVAGLATDTQYF. CDR3 DNA: TGTGCCAGCAGCTTAGTTGTTGCGGGACTAGCAACAGATACGCAGTATTTT.